These 16 T cell receptor beta chains were sequenced from one sample in a study of OX40 agonist ivuxolimab in advanced cancers. The repertoire was sequenced with immunoSEQ multiplex PCR; TCRdb's copy has only in-frame clones and lacks some. Of around 69,000 clones listed, nearly 90% are singletons. The sample consisted of CD4+ or CD8+ T cells sorted from blood, taken in a trial of the OX40 agonist ivuxolimab. The receptor set was obtained from an adult with an advanced solid tumor such as melanoma, head and neck, liver or kidney cancer.

V gene TRBV18 combines with J gene TRBJ1-2; 9 bases fit TRBD1. Looked up from germline, CDR1 is KGHSH and CDR2 is LQKENI. The junction had 6 bases not matched to a gene; V was cut back by 0 bases and J by 4 bases. This CDR3 has 16 amino acids. CDR3 nucleotides: TGTGCCAGCTCACCACCGGGACAGGGAGGTCGCTATGGCTACACCTTC. It translates to CASSPPGQGGRYGYTF.

The chain links TRBV5-4 to TRBJ1-3; D is ambiguous. The germline V gene has CDR1 SGHNT and CDR2 YYREEE (reference sequence). V lost 5 bases and J lost 0, with 12 bases in between. The CDR3 runs 15 residues. The CDR3 sequence: CASRQDAFSGNTIYF. The CDR3 DNA is TGTGCCAGCAGACAAGACGCCTTCTCTGGAAACACCATATATTTT.

V usage is TRBV27 and J usage is TRBJ2-2; 8 bases map to TRBD1. Germline lookup yields CDR1 MNHEY and CDR2 SMNVEV (reference sequence). This CDR3 has 14 amino acids. V lost 8 bases and J lost 6; bases outside the gene matches: 8. The CDR3, as DNA: TGTGCCAGCCGCAGGACAGGGAAAGCCGGGGAGCTGTTTTTT. It yields the protein CASRRTGKAGELFF.

The chain couples TRBV27 to TRBJ2-3, with D uncertain. The CDR3 length is 13 residues. Germline CDR1 is MNHEY and CDR2 is SMNVEV (reference sequence). V gave up 10 bases and J gave up 6 bases, with 17 bases separating them. The CDR3 is CATTRALGDTQYF. The CDR3 DNA is TGTGCCACTACAAGGGCTTTGGGGGATACGCAGTATTTT.

V gene TRBV7-2 combines with J gene TRBJ2-5; D might be TRBD1 (6 bases). The germline V gene has CDR1 SGHTA and CDR2 FQGNSA. This CDR3 is 14 amino acids long. V lost 3 bases and J lost 3, with 11 bases in between. In DNA, the CDR3 is TGTGCCAGCAGCTTCGCATCAGGGGAAGAGACCCAGTACTTC. Translating gives CASSFASGEETQYF.

The chain recombines TRBV29-1 with TRBJ2-1; weak D call: TRBD2 (5 bases). The V gene lost 1 base and the J gene lost 9 bases, with 19 bases spanning the gap. The germline V gene has CDR1 SQVTM and CDR2 ANQGSEA. The CDR3 is made up of 15 amino acids. The CDR3 sequence is CSVEAGSSVGSEQFF. The CDR3 region has the DNA TGCAGCGTTGAAGCTGGTAGTAGCGTTGGGAGTGAGCAGTTCTTC.

This clone appeared a few times. This chain connects TRBV5-1 to TRBJ2-1; D unresolved. V lost 0 bases and J 5 bases, leaving 6 bases between the germline ends. This CDR3 is 13 amino acids long. The germline V gene encodes CDR1 SGHRS and CDR2 YFSETQ. The CDR3 region is CASSLDYHNEQFF. CDR3 bases: TGCGCCAGCAGCTTGGACTACCACAATGAGCAGTTCTTC. The variable domain in full, with the rest retrieved from reference TRBV5-1 and TRBJ2-1, is KAGVTQTPRYLIKTRGQQVTLSCSPISGHRSVSWYQQTPGQGLQFLFEYFSETQRNKGNFPGRFSGRQFSNSRSEMNVSTLELGDSALYLCASSLDYHNEQFFGPGTRLTVL.

The chain joins TRBV27 to TRBJ2-2; 7 positions match TRBD2. This CDR3 spans 13 amino acids. CDR1 MNHEY and CDR2 SMNVEV come from the germline V gene (reference sequence). V was pared by 11 bases and J by 0 bases, with 3 bases of the junction left unmatched. The CDR3 region is CAAREANTGELFF. In DNA, the CDR3 is TGTGCCGCCCGGGAGGCGAACACCGGGGAGCTGTTTTTT.

This chain uses TRBV2 with TRBJ1-1; D unclear. The V end lost 11 bases, the J end lost 0 bases, and 13 bases lay between the germline ends. The CDR3 is 13 amino acids. Germline CDR1 reads SNHLY; CDR2 reads FYNNEI. The CDR3, as DNA: TGTGCCTGTCACAACGGGGTGAACACTGAAGCTTTCTTT. Translated: CACHNGVNTEAFF.

The CDR3 region has the DNA TGTGCCAGTAGTACAGGGGCGAGGAACACTGAAGCTTTCTTT. It translates to CASSTGARNTEAFF. V is TRBV19 and J is TRBJ1-1; possible D gene TRBD1, 6 bases. This CDR3 is built from 14 residues. The germline CDR1 and CDR2 sequences are LNHDA and SQIVND (reference sequence). V dropped 4 bases and J dropped 1 base, with 10 bases sitting between them.

This sequence joins TRBV4-2 and TRBJ1-5; D not certain. Trimming cost V 5 bases and J 6 bases, with 11 bases left between them. CDR3 size: 13 residues. The V gene's germline CDR1 is LGHNA and CDR2 YNFKEQ. The chain's CDR3 is CASSEQKFQPQHF. DNA for the CDR3: TGTGCCAGCAGCGAGCAGAAGTTTCAGCCCCAGCATTTT.

The chain joins TRBV7-8 to TRBJ2-1, with D tentatively TRBD2 (5 bases). The germline V gene has CDR1 SGHVS and CDR2 FQNEAQ. The CDR3 has 14 residues. V was trimmed by 1 base and J by 9 bases, leaving 13 bases between them. The CDR3 nucleotides read TGTGCCAGCAGCTTAGAGGGCTCGGCGGGTGAGCAGTTCTTC. This sequence encodes CASSLEGSAGEQFF.

The chain employs TRBV7-2 and TRBJ2-5; D possibly corresponds to TRBD1 (5 bases). Between the trimmed V and J ends, which lost 1 base and 1 base, there was a span of 7 bases. The CDR3 has 14 residues. Germline V gene sequence: CDR1 SGHTA, CDR2 FQGNSA. The CDR3 spells CASSLGQSQETQYF. The CDR3 region has the DNA TGTGCCAGCAGCTTAGGACAGTCCCAAGAGACCCAGTACTTC.

The rearrangement links TRBV11-1 to TRBJ2-5; tentative D call: TRBD2 (5 bases). This CDR3 comprises 15 residues. Deletions cut 0 bases from V and 5 bases from J, with 13 bases between. Per germline, CDR1 SGHAT and CDR2 FQDESV (reference sequence). The CDR3 here is CASSLASRPGETQYF. In DNA form, the CDR3 reads TGTGCCAGCAGCTTAGCGTCGAGGCCGGGGGAGACCCAGTACTTC.

V and J are TRBV7-5 and TRBJ1-5; the D segment call TRBD1 is taken from the table without a DNA check. TRBV7-5 is shown as a pseudogene. The CDR3 consists of 15 residues. DNA of the CDR3: TGTGTCAGAAGCCCCCCGGGACACCGGATGGGGCCCCAGCATTTT. Protein sequence: CVRSPPGHRMGPQHF.

The chain carries TRBV28 and TRBJ2-7; TRBD2 agrees at 10 bases. V trimming: 10 bases; J trimming: 3 bases; junction bases outside the gene matches: 9. The CDR3 consists of 14 residues. Germline CDR1 MDHEN, CDR2 SYDVKM. The chain's CDR3 is CATSPGTSVYEQYF. CDR3 coding DNA: TGTGCCACCTCTCCCGGGACTAGCGTCTACGAGCAGTACTTC.